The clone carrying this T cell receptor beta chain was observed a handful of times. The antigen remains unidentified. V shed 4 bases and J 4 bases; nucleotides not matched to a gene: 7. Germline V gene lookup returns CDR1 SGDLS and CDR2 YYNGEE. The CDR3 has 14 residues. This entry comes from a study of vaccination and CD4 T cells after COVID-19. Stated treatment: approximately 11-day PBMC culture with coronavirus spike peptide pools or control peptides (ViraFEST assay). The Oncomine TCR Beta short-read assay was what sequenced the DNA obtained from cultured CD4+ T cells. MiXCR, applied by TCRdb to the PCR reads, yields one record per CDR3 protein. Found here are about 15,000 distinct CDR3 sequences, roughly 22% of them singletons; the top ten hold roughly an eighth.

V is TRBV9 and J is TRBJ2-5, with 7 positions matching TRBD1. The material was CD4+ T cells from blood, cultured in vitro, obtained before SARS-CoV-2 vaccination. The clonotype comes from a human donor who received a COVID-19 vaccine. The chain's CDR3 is CASSSDRDGETQYF. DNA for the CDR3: TGTGCCAGCAGCTCTGACAGGGATGGAGAGACCCAGTACTTC. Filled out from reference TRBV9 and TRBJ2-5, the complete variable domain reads DSGVTQTPKHLITATGQRVTLRCSPRSGDLSVYWYQQSLDQGLQFLIQYYNGEERAKGNILERFSAQQFPDLHSELNLSSLELGDSALYFCASSSDRDGETQYFGPGTRLLVL.